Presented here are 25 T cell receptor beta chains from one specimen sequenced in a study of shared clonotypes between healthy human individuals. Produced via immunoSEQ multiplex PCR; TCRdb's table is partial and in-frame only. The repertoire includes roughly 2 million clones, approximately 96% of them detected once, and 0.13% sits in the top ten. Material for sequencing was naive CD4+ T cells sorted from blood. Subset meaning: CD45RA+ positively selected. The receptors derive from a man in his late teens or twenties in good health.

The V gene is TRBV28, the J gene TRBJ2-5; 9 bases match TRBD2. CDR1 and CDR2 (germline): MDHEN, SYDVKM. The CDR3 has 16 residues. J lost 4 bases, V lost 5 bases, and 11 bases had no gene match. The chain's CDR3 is CASSPPGGGAGETQYF. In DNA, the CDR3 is TGTGCCAGCAGTCCTCCCGGCGGGGGGGCGGGAGAGACCCAGTACTTC.

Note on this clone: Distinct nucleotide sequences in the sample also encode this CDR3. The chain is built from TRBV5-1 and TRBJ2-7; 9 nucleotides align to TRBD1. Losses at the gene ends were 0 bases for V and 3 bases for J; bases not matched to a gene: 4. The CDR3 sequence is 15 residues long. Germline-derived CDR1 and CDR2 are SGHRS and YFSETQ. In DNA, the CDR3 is TGCGCCAGCAGCTTGGACGGACAGGGGAACTACGAGCAGTACTTC. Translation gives CASSLDGQGNYEQYF.

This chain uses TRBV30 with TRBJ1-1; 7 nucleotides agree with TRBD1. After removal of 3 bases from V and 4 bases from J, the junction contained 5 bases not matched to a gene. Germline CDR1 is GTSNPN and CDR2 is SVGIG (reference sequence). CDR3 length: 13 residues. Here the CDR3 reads CAWSRDSITEAFF. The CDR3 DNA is TGTGCCTGGAGCCGGGACAGCATCACTGAAGCTTTCTTT.

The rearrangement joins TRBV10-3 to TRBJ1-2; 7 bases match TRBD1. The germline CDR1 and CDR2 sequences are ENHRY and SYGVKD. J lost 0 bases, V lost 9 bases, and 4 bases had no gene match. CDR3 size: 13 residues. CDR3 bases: TGTGCCATTCGGGACAGCGCTAACTATGGCTACACCTTC. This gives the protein CAIRDSANYGYTF.

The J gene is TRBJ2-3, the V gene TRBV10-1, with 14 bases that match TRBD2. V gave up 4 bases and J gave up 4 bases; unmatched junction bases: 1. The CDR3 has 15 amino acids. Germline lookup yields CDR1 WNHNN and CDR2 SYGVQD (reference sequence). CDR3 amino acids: CASSGGLAGADTQYF. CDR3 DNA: TGCGCCAGCAGTGGGGGACTAGCGGGAGCAGATACGCAGTATTTT.

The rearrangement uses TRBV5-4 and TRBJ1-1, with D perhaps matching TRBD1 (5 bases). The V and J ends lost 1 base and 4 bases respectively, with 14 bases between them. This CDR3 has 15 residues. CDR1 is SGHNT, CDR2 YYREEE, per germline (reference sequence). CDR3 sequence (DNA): TGTGCCAGCAGCTTGAGGGGCAGGGTTCTCACTGAAGCTTTCTTT. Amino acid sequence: CASSLRGRVLTEAFF.

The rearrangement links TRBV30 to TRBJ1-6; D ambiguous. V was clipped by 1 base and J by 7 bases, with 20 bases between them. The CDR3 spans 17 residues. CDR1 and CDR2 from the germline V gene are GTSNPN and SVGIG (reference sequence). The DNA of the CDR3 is TGTGCCTGGAGTGCCGTCTATTGGGTTCAGAAGAATTCACCCCTCCACTTT. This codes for CAWSAVYWVQKNSPLHF.

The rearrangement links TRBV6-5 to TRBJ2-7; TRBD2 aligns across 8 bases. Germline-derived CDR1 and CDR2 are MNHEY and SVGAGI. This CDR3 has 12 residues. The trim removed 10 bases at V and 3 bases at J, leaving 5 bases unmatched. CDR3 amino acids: CATGTSSYEQYF. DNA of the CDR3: TGTGCCACCGGGACTAGTAGCTACGAGCAGTACTTC.

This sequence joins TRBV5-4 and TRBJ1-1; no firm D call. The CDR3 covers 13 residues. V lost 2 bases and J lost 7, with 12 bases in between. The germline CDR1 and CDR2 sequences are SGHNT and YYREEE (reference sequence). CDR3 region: CASSLAHRVEAFF. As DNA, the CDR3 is TGTGCCAGCAGCTTAGCTCACCGGGTTGAAGCTTTCTTT.

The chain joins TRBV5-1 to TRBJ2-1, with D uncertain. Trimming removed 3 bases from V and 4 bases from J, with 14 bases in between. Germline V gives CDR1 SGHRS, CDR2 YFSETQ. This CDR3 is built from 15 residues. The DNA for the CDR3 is TGCGCCAGCAGCTCTCTAGGGAATGGGTACAATGAGCAGTTCTTC. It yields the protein CASSSLGNGYNEQFF.

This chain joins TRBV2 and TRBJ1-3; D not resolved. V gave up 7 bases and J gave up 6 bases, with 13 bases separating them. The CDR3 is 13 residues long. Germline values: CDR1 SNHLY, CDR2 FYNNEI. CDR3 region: CASTNEALNTIYF. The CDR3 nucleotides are TGTGCCAGCACAAACGAGGCACTAAACACCATATATTTT.

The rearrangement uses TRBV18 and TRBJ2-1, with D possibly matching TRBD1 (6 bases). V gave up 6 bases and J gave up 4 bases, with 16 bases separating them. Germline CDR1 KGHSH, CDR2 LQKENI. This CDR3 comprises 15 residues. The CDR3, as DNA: TGTGCCAGCTCCGCTAAGGACAGCCTTTACAATGAGCAGTTCTTC. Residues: CASSAKDSLYNEQFF.

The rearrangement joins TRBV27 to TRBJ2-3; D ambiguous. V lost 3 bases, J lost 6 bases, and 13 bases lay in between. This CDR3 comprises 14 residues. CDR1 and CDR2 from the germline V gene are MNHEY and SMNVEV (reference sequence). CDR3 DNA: TGTGCCAGCAGTTTCCTCCTTGCCCGGGATACGCAGTATTTT. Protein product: CASSFLLARDTQYF.

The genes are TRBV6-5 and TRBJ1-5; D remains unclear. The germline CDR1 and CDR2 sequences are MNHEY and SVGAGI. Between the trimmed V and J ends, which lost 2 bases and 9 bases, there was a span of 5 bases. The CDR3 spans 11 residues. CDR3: CASSYGMPQHF. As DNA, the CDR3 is TGTGCCAGCAGTTACGGTATGCCCCAGCATTTT.

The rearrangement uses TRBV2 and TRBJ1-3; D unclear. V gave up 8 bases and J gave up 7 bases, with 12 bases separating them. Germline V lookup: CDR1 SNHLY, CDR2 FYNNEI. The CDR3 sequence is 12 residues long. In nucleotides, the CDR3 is TGTGCCAGCTCGACCGCTTCGAACACCATATATTTT. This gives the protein CASSTASNTIYF.

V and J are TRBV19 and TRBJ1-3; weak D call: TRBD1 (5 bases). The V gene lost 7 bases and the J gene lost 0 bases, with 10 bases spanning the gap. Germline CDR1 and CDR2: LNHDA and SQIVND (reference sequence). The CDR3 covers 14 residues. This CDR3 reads CASMIDSSGNTIYF. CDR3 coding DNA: TGTGCCAGTATGATTGACAGCTCTGGAAACACCATATATTTT.

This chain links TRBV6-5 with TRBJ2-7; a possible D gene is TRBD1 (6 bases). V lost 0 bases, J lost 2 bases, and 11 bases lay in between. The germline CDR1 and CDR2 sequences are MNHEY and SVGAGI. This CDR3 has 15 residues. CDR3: CASSYSPRGTYEQYF. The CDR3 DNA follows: TGTGCCAGCAGTTACTCCCCCAGGGGAACCTACGAGCAGTACTTC.

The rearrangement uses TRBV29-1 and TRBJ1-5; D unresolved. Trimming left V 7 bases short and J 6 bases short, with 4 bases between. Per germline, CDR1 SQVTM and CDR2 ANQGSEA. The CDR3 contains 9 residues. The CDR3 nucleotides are TGCAGCGCCGTTCAGCCCCAGCATTTT. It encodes CSAVQPQHF.

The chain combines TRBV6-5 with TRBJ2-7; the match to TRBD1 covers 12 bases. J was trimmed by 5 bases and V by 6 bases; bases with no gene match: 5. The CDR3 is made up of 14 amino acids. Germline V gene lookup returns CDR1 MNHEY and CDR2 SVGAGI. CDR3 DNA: TGTGCCAGCAGCCGGGACAGGGGGCTCGACGAGCAGTACTTC. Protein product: CASSRDRGLDEQYF.

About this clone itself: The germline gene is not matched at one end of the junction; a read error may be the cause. This CDR3 reads CASSLGGPGANVLTF. In DNA form, the CDR3 reads TGTGCTAGCAGCTTGGGGGGGCCTGGGGCCAACGTCCTGACTTTC. The chain is built from TRBV7-7 and TRBJ2-6; D may be TRBD2 (7 bases). Germline V lookup: CDR1 SSHAT, CDR2 FNYEAQ (reference sequence). This CDR3 is built from 15 residues.

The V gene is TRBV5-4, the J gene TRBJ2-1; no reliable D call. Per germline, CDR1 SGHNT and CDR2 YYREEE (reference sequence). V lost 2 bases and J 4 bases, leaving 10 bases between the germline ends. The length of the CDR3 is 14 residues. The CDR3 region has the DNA TGTGCCAGCAGCTTAGAGTCTCCTTACAATGAGCAGTTCTTC. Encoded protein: CASSLESPYNEQFF.

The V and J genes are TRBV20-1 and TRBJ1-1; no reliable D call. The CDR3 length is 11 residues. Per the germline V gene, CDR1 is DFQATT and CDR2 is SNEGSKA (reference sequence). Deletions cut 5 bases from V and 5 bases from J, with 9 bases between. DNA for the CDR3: TGCAGTGCTGGCCGGGAGACTGAAGCTTTCTTT. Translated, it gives CSAGRETEAFF.

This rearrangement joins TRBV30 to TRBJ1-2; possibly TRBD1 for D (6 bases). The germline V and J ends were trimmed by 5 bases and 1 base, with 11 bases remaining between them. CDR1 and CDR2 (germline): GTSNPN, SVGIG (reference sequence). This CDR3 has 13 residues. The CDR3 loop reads CAWCPDSNYGYTF. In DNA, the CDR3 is TGTGCCTGGTGCCCGGACAGTAACTATGGCTACACCTTC.

The CDR3 bases are TGTGCCTGGAGTCCAATGGGACCTAGCACAGATACGCAGTATTTT. This encodes CAWSPMGPSTDTQYF. The chain uses TRBV30 and TRBJ2-3; tentatively, D is TRBD1 or TRBD2 (5 bases each). This CDR3 is 15 amino acids long. V lost 2 bases and J 0 bases, leaving 12 bases between the germline ends. The germline CDR1 and CDR2 sequences are GTSNPN and SVGIG (reference sequence).

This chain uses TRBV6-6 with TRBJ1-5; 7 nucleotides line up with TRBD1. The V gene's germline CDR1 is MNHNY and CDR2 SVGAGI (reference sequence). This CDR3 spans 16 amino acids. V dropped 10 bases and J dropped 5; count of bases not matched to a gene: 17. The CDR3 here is CATQKLQGKSDQPQHF. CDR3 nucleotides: TGTGCCACCCAGAAGCTACAGGGGAAGTCCGATCAGCCCCAGCATTTT.